A single sample is the source of the 4 T cell receptor beta chains below, sequenced in a study of T cell responses to AZD1222 COVID-19 vaccine. The repertoire was sequenced with immunoSEQ multiplex PCR; TCRdb's copy has only in-frame clones and lacks some. The table lists tens of thousands of clones, 80% to 90% of them singletons, with approximately 10% in the top ten. Sequencing was performed on peripheral blood, taken on day 0 of AZD1222 vaccination. The source of these receptors is an adult in good health.

The chain is built from TRBV5-1 and TRBJ1-4; 10 bases fit TRBD1. The CDR3 runs 16 residues. CDR1 is SGHRS, CDR2 YFSETQ, per germline. The ends lost 5 bases at V and 8 bases at J; junction bases unmatched: 12. CDR3 bases: TGCGCCAGCAGACAGACAGGGGGCCAGGTTAGAGAAAAACTGTTTTTT. Translating it yields CASRQTGGQVREKLFF.

This clone has just one count. J is TRBJ1-2 and V is TRBV4-1, with no clear D. In germline, CDR1 is MGHRA, CDR2 YSYEKL. This CDR3 region has 16 residues. The V end lost 0 bases, the J end lost 4 bases, and 15 bases lay between the germline ends. In DNA form, the CDR3 reads TGCGCCAGCAGCCAAGAAGAAGGCTTATCCCCCTATGGCTACACCTTC. Its translation: CASSQEEGLSPYGYTF.

This sequence joins TRBV6-2 or TRBV6-3 and TRBJ1-2, with D uncertain. The CDR3 spans 14 residues. Looked up from germline, CDR1 is MNHEY and CDR2 is SVGEGT. V gave up 1 base and J gave up 2 bases, with 8 bases separating them. The CDR3 loop reads CASSYFGLNYGYTF. The CDR3 DNA is TGTGCCAGCAGTTACTTCGGCCTAAACTATGGCTACACCTTC.

J is TRBJ1-5 and V is TRBV2, with D possibly matching TRBD1 (5 bases). Trimming removed 4 bases from V and 0 bases from J, with 7 bases in between. CDR1 and CDR2 from the germline V gene are SNHLY and FYNNEI. There are 14 residues in the CDR3. The CDR3 DNA sequence: TGTGCCAGCAGTGTGGACACTAGCAATCAGCCCCAGCATTTT. Protein sequence: CASSVDTSNQPQHF.